A single sample is the source of the 10 T cell receptor beta chains below, sequenced in a study of T cells in Graves' hyperthyroidism and ophthalmopathy. Amplified TCR beta CDR3 regions came from RNA transcripts. Researchers ran a first-round RT-PCR on the TCR CDR3 using the HTBI primer set. Each CDR3 protein gets one entry after TCRdb re-called the multiplex PCR reads with MiXCR. The sample includes fewer than 700,000 distinct CDR3 sequences, about 17% of them seen just once. The source material was blood. These receptor sequences come from a woman in her 30s with Graves' hyperthyroidism.

This chain uses TRBV18 with TRBJ1-2; 7 bases match TRBD1. In germline, CDR1 is KGHSH, CDR2 LQKENI. V was clipped by 2 bases and J by 0 bases; unmatched bases: 3. This CDR3 comprises 15 residues. The CDR3 nucleotides are TGTGCCAGCTCACCAGAGACAGGGCCTAACTATGGCTACACCTTC. This translates into CASSPETGPNYGYTF.

V and J are TRBV15 and TRBJ2-1; 11 bases agree with TRBD2. CDR1 and CDR2 (germline): LNHNV, YYDKDF (reference sequence). With 3 bases clipped from V and 7 bases from J, the junction kept 8 bases outside the gene matches. This CDR3 has 16 amino acids. The CDR3 coding sequence is TGTGCCACCAGCAGTGGAAGACTAGCGGGATCGAATGAGCAGTTCTTC. Residues: CATSSGRLAGSNEQFF.

This clonotype showed up many times. This chain links TRBV6-1 with TRBJ1-4; 9 bases are a match to TRBD1. This CDR3 region has 14 residues. The germline gives CDR1 MNHNS, CDR2 SASEGT. The trim removed 4 bases at V and 7 bases at J, leaving 4 bases unmatched. CDR3 DNA: TGTGCCAGCAGTGGGGGGACAGGGTTTGAAAAACTGTTTTTT. Translating it yields CASSGGTGFEKLFF.

This clonotype has just a few counts. The chain is built from TRBV4-2 and TRBJ2-7; maybe TRBD1 (5 bases). The CDR3 extends over 16 amino acids. With 0 bases removed from V and 3 bases from J, the gap between germline ends came to 15 bases. Germline values: CDR1 LGHNA, CDR2 YNFKEQ. CDR3 sequence reads: CASSQESRVGYYEQYF. In DNA, the CDR3 is TGTGCCAGCAGCCAAGAATCCAGGGTGGGATACTACGAGCAGTACTTC.

V is TRBV4-1 and J is TRBJ1-1; 8 bases are shared with TRBD1. The CDR3 has 14 residues. V dropped 3 bases and J dropped 6; count of bases not matched to a gene: 6. Germline assignment: CDR1 MGHRA and CDR2 YSYEKL. CDR3 in amino acids: CASSHPWTGPEAFF. CDR3 DNA sequence: TGCGCCAGCAGCCACCCTTGGACAGGGCCTGAAGCTTTCTTT.

This clonotype was observed at least ten times. The gene calls are TRBV11-2 and TRBJ2-5; 7 bases fit TRBD1. Germline CDR1 is SGHAT and CDR2 is FQNNGV. V shed 3 bases and J 1 base; nucleotides not matched to a gene: 2. The CDR3 runs 14 residues. The CDR3 DNA follows: TGTGCCAGCAGCTTGGACAGGATCCAAGAGACCCAGTACTTC. This translates into CASSLDRIQETQYF.

To note about this clonotype: At one boundary the junction diverges from the germline segment, which might be a read error. This chain joins TRBV5-6 and TRBJ1-1; D gene ambiguous. The CDR3 is made up of 15 amino acids. Germline V gives CDR1 SGHDT, CDR2 YYEEEE. DNA of the CDR3: TGTGCCAGCAGCTTGGGGGCAGCCATGAACACTGAAGCTTCCTTT. Translating gives CASSLGAAMNTEASF.

This clonotype has a count of ten or more. This chain links TRBV3-1 with TRBJ2-5, with TRBD2 as a possible D gene (6 bases). Germline CDR1 is LGHDT and CDR2 is YNNKEL (reference sequence). The CDR3 runs 13 residues. The V end was cut by 4 bases, the J end by 5 bases, with 11 bases between. This CDR3 is CASSLSGPETQYF. CDR3 DNA: TGTGCCAGCAGCCTTAGCGGTCCGGAGACCCAGTACTTC.

This clonotype was seen at least ten times. V gene TRBV2 combines with J gene TRBJ2-5; a weak D match, TRBD1 (6 bases). Germline V gene data show CDR1 as SNHLY and CDR2 as FYNNEI. The CDR3 loop spans 13 amino acids. Between the trimmed V and J ends, which lost 8 bases and 5 bases, there was a span of 15 bases. The CDR3 sequence: CASAGTPGETQYF. The CDR3 DNA is TGTGCCAGCGCCGGGACACCCGGGGAGACCCAGTACTTC.

This clonotype was found once. This may stem from a read error, because a much larger clone lies one nucleotide away. V gene TRBV30 combines with J gene TRBJ2-1; 12 positions match TRBD2. V shed 0 bases, J shed 10 bases, and the junction held 4 bases outside the gene matches. CDR1 is GTSNPN and CDR2 is SVGIG in the germline V gene (reference sequence). This CDR3 region has 14 residues. The CDR3 bases are TGTGCCTGGAGTGTCACTAGCGGGAGGTACGAGCAGTTCTTC. The encoded protein is CAWSVTSGRYEQFF.